The 6 T cell receptor beta chains below were found in one sample sequenced in a study of cytomegalovirus exposure and HLA in healthy donors. The PCR used 60 Vbeta and 13 Jbeta primers. The method was immunoSEQ multiplex PCR; TCRdb's version includes in-frame clones alone and lacks a portion of them. Of 120,000 to 150,000 clones listed, about 82% are singletons. Source material: PBMCs. The source is a woman aged 40 to 55 in good health and CMV-seropositive.

The chain carries TRBV30 and TRBJ1-2; D might be TRBD1 (6 bases). This CDR3 region has 15 residues. Germline V lookup: CDR1 GTSNPN, CDR2 SVGIG (reference sequence). V shed 4 bases and J shed 4 bases, with 19 bases lying between them. In DNA form, the CDR3 reads TGTGCCTGGACTAATCTTATAACAGGGCCCTATGGCTACACCTTC. It specifies CAWTNLITGPYGYTF.

This clone was detected only a few times. The V gene is TRBV10-3, the J gene TRBJ1-5, with D possibly being TRBD1 (6 bases). The CDR3 spans 15 residues. Germline V gives CDR1 ENHRY, CDR2 SYGVKD. V lost 2 bases, J lost 4 bases, and 12 bases lay in between. The CDR3 coding sequence is TGTGCCATCAGTGAGGTGGGGGCAGGGAATCAGCCCCAGCATTTT. Protein sequence: CAISEVGAGNQPQHF.

This chain joins TRBV4-2 and TRBJ1-5; maybe TRBD1 (6 bases). The CDR3 is 19 residues long. CDR1 and CDR2 (germline): LGHNA, YNFKEQ. V lost 1 base and J 2 bases, leaving 21 bases between the germline ends. The CDR3 reads CASSQALGQFGSGNQPQHF. In DNA, the CDR3 is TGTGCCAGCAGCCAAGCATTAGGACAGTTTGGATCGGGCAATCAGCCCCAGCATTTT.

In this sample, this clone turned up once. This chain links TRBV6-6 with TRBJ1-4, with D possibly matching TRBD1 (5 bases). This CDR3 spans 14 amino acids. Trimming shortened V by 6 bases and J by 5 bases, and 13 bases separated the two germline ends. Germline lookup yields CDR1 MNHNY and CDR2 SVGAGI (reference sequence). CDR3 DNA sequence: TGTGCCAGCAGGCGGACATCAGGGAATGAAAAACTGTTTTTT. This encodes CASRRTSGNEKLFF.

This sequence joins TRBV19 and TRBJ1-4, with D unresolved. Germline lookup yields CDR1 LNHDA and CDR2 SQIVND (reference sequence). The CDR3 length is 19 residues. Trimming cost V 5 bases and J 4 bases, with 26 bases left between them. The CDR3 is CASSFGFSGWGRSNEKLFF. The CDR3 nucleotides read TGTGCCAGTAGTTTCGGATTCTCGGGGTGGGGAAGGAGTAATGAAAAACTGTTTTTT.

This chain uses TRBV7-2 with TRBJ2-1; TRBD2 matches 7 bases. With V trimmed by 1 base and J by 4 bases, 1 base remained unmatched. Germline CDR1 is SGHTA and CDR2 is FQGNSA. CDR3 size: 14 residues. The CDR3 nucleotides read TGTGCCAGCAGCTTAGAGGGACTATACAATGAGCAGTTCTTC. The encoded protein is CASSLEGLYNEQFF.